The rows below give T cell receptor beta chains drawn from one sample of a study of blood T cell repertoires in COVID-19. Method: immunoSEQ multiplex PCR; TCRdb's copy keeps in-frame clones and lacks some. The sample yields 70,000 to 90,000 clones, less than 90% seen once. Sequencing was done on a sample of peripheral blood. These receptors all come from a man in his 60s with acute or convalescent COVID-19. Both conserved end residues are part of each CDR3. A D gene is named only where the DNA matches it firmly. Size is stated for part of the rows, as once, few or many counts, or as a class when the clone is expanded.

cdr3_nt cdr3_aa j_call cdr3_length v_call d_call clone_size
TGTGCCAGCGTTGGGGGGGGAAGGCATACGCAGTATTTT CASVGGGRHTQYF TRBJ2-3 13 TRBV6-5 TRBD2 NA
TGTGCCAGCAGTTTGTACAGGGGGACTGGCTACACCTTC CASSLYRGTGYTF TRBJ1-2 13 TRBV12-3/TRBV12-4 TRBD1 NA
TGTGCCTGGAGTATCCTTAGCGGGGGGGCAGGGGAGCAGTTCTTC CAWSILSGGAGEQFF TRBJ2-1 15 TRBV30 TRBD2 NA
TGTGCCAGCACCTGGGACAGAGTAACTGAAGCTTTCTTT CASTWDRVTEAFF TRBJ1-1 13 TRBV12-3/TRBV12-4 TRBD1 NA
TGTGCCAGCAGCCAGACGACAGGGGTCCCAGATACGCAGTATTTT CASSQTTGVPDTQYF TRBJ2-3 15 TRBV7-8 TRBD1 once
TGTGCCGGCAGTTCGTCAGGCCGAAACACCATATATTTT CAGSSSGRNTIYF TRBJ1-3 13 TRBV30 NA NA
TGCGCCAGCAGCAGACAGGGGGCCCAGCCGTCTTTT CASSRQGAQPSF TRBJ1-6 12 TRBV5-1 TRBD1 NA
TGTGCCAGCAGCGTAGAGGGGGGGCGAAACTATGGCTACACCTTC CASSVEGGRNYGYTF TRBJ1-2 15 TRBV9 NA NA
TGCGCCAGCAGTAACTCGTACAATCAGCCCCAGCATTTT CASSNSYNQPQHF TRBJ1-5 13 TRBV10-2 NA NA
TGTGCCAGCAGGGCAAGCTTTTCAGGCTATGGCTACACCTTC CASRASFSGYGYTF TRBJ1-2 14 TRBV27 NA NA
TGTGCCAGCAGCAAAGCGGCGGATAGTAACTATGGCTACACCTTC CASSKAADSNYGYTF TRBJ1-2 15 TRBV21-1 NA NA
TGCGCCAGCAGCCAAGATAAAATGCGGGGCACGCAGTATTTT CASSQDKMRGTQYF TRBJ2-3 14 TRBV4-3 NA NA
TGCGCCAGCAGCTTGGCACAGGGAAACACTGAAGCTTTCTTT CASSLAQGNTEAFF TRBJ1-1 14 TRBV5-1 NA NA
TGCGCCAGCAGCGGTCTAACCTACAATGAGCAGTTCTTC CASSGLTYNEQFF TRBJ2-1 13 TRBV5-1 NA NA
TGTGCCAGCAGTTACACAGGGGGTAGAATTCAGCCCCAGCATTTT CASSYTGGRIQPQHF TRBJ1-5 15 TRBV6-6 TRBD1 NA
TGTGCCAGCAGCGTAGCGGGAGGACTGCAGTTCTTC CASSVAGGLQFF TRBJ2-1 12 TRBV9 TRBD2 NA
TGCGCCAGCAGCTTGGAGGGGAACTATGGCTACACCTTC CASSLEGNYGYTF TRBJ1-2 13 TRBV5-1 NA NA
TGTGCCAGCAGCTCAGGGGGCGCGGGTCAGCCCCAGCATTTT CASSSGGAGQPQHF TRBJ1-5 14 TRBV5-8 TRBD1 few
TGTGCCAGTAGTATGGCGACTAGCGGGGCCTCCTACGAGCAGTACTTC CASSMATSGASYEQYF TRBJ2-7 16 TRBV19 TRBD2 NA
TGTGCCAGCAGCTTCGGTGCGACAGGGGGCTATGGCTACACCTTC CASSFGATGGYGYTF TRBJ1-2 15 TRBV7-9 TRBD1 NA
TGTGCCAGCAGTTACTCGTGGGCAGCCAGCAATCAGCCCCAGCATTTT CASSYSWAASNQPQHF TRBJ1-5 16 TRBV6-2/TRBV6-3 NA NA
TGTGCCAGTAGCCAGGACAGGGCTGGGGCCAACGTCCTGACTTTC CASSQDRAGANVLTF TRBJ2-6 15 TRBV19 TRBD1 NA
TGTGCCAGCAGCTTAGGTGGCAGGGCGAGCAATCAGCCCCAGCATTTT CASSLGGRASNQPQHF TRBJ1-5 16 TRBV7-9 NA NA
TGTGCCAGCAGCTTGTTAACAGTGGGTTCACCCCTCCACTTT CASSLLTVGSPLHF TRBJ1-6 14 TRBV5-6 NA NA
TGTGCCAGCAGTGAAGTCCGGGGGAACACTGAAGCTTTCTTT CASSEVRGNTEAFF TRBJ1-1 14 TRBV25-1 NA NA
TGTGCCAGCAGCCTTTCCTCCGGGACAGGAGGAGGTCAGCCCCAGCATTTT CASSLSSGTGGGQPQHF TRBJ1-5 17 TRBV7-9 TRBD1 NA
TGTGCCAGCAGTTATGGCGCCGGGATTGGCAATCAGCCCCAGCATTTT CASSYGAGIGNQPQHF TRBJ1-5 16 TRBV6-2/TRBV6-3 NA few
TGTGCCAGCAGTTATAAGGGGATTTTGTTCGAGCAGTACTTC CASSYKGILFEQYF TRBJ2-7 14 TRBV27 NA NA
TGTGCCTGGAGTCCTGGGACAGGGCGTGATCGGGGCTACACCTTC CAWSPGTGRDRGYTF TRBJ1-2 15 TRBV30 TRBD1 NA
TGTGCCAGTAGTACCGTCCCGGGGGGGGCAACCAATCAGCCCCAGCATTTT CASSTVPGGATNQPQHF TRBJ1-5 17 TRBV19 NA NA
TGCGCCAGCAGCCAAGACCCGAGCTCGACCGGGGAGCTGTTTTTT CASSQDPSSTGELFF TRBJ2-2 15 TRBV4-1 NA NA
TGTGCCAGTAGTATCGGTGAAGCGGGGGACTACGAGCAGTACTTC CASSIGEAGDYEQYF TRBJ2-7 15 TRBV19 TRBD2 NA
TGTGCCAGCAGTGGTTGGGTGAAAGGGACAGCCGCCCACACTGAAGCTTTCTTT CASSGWVKGTAAHTEAFF TRBJ1-1 18 TRBV2 TRBD1 NA
TGTGCCAGCTCACCAGACTTTGGGGGAGGGACCTCCAATGAGCAGTTCTTC CASSPDFGGGTSNEQFF TRBJ2-1 17 TRBV18 TRBD2 NA
TGCAGCGTTGACTCAGCGGGAAGGAGCTCCTACAATGAGCAGTTCTTC CSVDSAGRSSYNEQFF TRBJ2-1 16 TRBV29-1 TRBD2 NA
TGTGCCAGCAGCGAGCCGGGACAGGGCACGCAGTATTTT CASSEPGQGTQYF TRBJ2-3 13 TRBV9 TRBD1 NA
TGTGCCAGCAGCCCGGGACAGGGTCTAAATGAAAAACTGTTTTTT CASSPGQGLNEKLFF TRBJ1-4 15 TRBV7-9 TRBD1 NA
TGTGCCAGCAGCTTAGGTCGGACAGACTATGGCTACACCTTC CASSLGRTDYGYTF TRBJ1-2 14 TRBV7-8 NA NA
TGTGCCAGCAGCGAAACCCCTTGGACTAGCGGGAACACCGGGGAGCTGTTTTTT CASSETPWTSGNTGELFF TRBJ2-2 18 TRBV9 TRBD2 once
TGTGCCAGCAGCTTAGCCGCAGGACAGGGCTTCAATGAGCAGTTCTTC CASSLAAGQGFNEQFF TRBJ2-1 16 TRBV11-3 TRBD1 NA
TGTGCCAGCAGCGCCGGGACTACCCAGGACTACAATGAGCAGTTCTTC CASSAGTTQDYNEQFF TRBJ2-1 16 TRBV9 TRBD2 once
TGCACCATAAGAGTCTTAAACACTGAAGCTTTCTTT CTIRVLNTEAFF TRBJ1-1 12 TRBV29-1 NA once
TGCGCCAGCAGGGAAGCGGGAGGGGGTAGCGGGGAGCTGTTTTTT CASREAGGGSGELFF TRBJ2-2 15 TRBV10-2 TRBD2 NA
TGCGCCAGCAGCTTGGACTTAGCAAATGAAAAACTGTTTTTT CASSLDLANEKLFF TRBJ1-4 14 TRBV5-1 NA NA
TGTGCCAGCAGCCAAGCTGGAGGACTAGAGACCCAGTACTTC CASSQAGGLETQYF TRBJ2-5 14 TRBV7-3 NA NA
TGTGCCAGCAGCTTATGGGCTAGCGGGGGGAGTGAGCAGTTCTTC CASSLWASGGSEQFF TRBJ2-1 15 TRBV11-1 TRBD2 NA
TGCGCCAGCAGCGACCCGGGACTAGCGGGGAGGGCCGGGGAGCTGTTTTTT CASSDPGLAGRAGELFF TRBJ2-2 17 TRBV5-1 TRBD2 NA
TGTGCCAGCTCACCACTCCGGAACACTGAAGCTTTCTTT CASSPLRNTEAFF TRBJ1-1 13 TRBV18 NA NA
TGTGCCAGCAGCTTACCACCTCGGGCGGGGGTCAAAAACATTCAGTACTTC CASSLPPRAGVKNIQYF TRBJ2-4 17 TRBV7-2 TRBD2 NA
TGCGCCAGCAGCTTGGAGGGGTTGGATAATGAAAAACTGTTTTTT CASSLEGLDNEKLFF TRBJ1-4 15 TRBV5-1 NA NA
TGTGCCAGCAGCTCGACTAGACAGGGTCGGCCCTACGAGCAGTACTTC CASSSTRQGRPYEQYF TRBJ2-7 16 TRBV11-2 NA few
TGTGCCAGCAGTGAAAGGGGGGGGATCCCGAACACTGAAGCTTTCTTT CASSERGGIPNTEAFF TRBJ1-1 16 TRBV2 NA NA
TGTGCCAGCAGCTTAGATCTGGTAACAGGTCGTGCCGGGGAGCTGTTTTTT CASSLDLVTGRAGELFF TRBJ2-2 17 TRBV11-3 NA NA
TGTGCCAGCAGCCAAACTACAGGGGATCAGCCCCAGCATTTT CASSQTTGDQPQHF TRBJ1-5 14 TRBV3-1/TRBV3-2 TRBD1 NA
TGCGCCAGCAGCTCCCGGGACAGGGGTTATGCCGGGGAGCTGTTTTTT CASSSRDRGYAGELFF TRBJ2-2 16 TRBV5-1 TRBD1 NA
TGCAGTGCTAGAGATCTATGGGAGCAGTTCTTC CSARDLWEQFF TRBJ2-1 11 TRBV20-1 NA NA
TGTGCCAGCAGCGTCCTAGCGGGAGGGCCAGGCGAGCAGTACTTC CASSVLAGGPGEQYF TRBJ2-7 15 TRBV11-2 TRBD2 few
TGCGCCAGCAGCTTGGCCGCGGGGTCTCGGGAGACCCAGTACTTC CASSLAAGSRETQYF TRBJ2-5 15 TRBV5-1 NA NA
TGTGCCAGCAGCAACGAGGGACAGCTTAGCACAGATACGCAGTATTTT CASSNEGQLSTDTQYF TRBJ2-3 16 TRBV21-1 NA NA
TGTGCCACCAGCAGATCACCGGGACAGGGATTCTACGAGCAGTACTTC CATSRSPGQGFYEQYF TRBJ2-7 16 TRBV15 TRBD1 NA